Only one count was recorded for the clone carrying this T cell receptor (beta chain). Assay: immunoSEQ multiplex PCR; the TCRdb copy retains only in-frame clones and omits some. Found here are fewer than 200,000 clones, roughly 91% of them singletons; the top ten hold around 2%. The data stem from a study of blood T cell repertoires in COVID-19. The TCR was taken from a man in his fifties or sixties who had recovered from COVID-19. The sequencing input was peripheral blood.

CDR3 protein: CASSYAGTSGTYEQYF. The CDR3 DNA reads TGTGCCAGCAGTTACGCCGGGACTAGCGGAACCTACGAGCAGTACTTC. The chain is built from TRBV6-5 and TRBJ2-7, with TRBD2 identical over 11 bases. The CDR3 consists of 16 residues. V dropped 2 bases and J dropped 2; count of bases not matched to a gene: 5. The germline gives CDR1 MNHEY, CDR2 SVGAGI.